These T cell receptor beta chains were read from a single sample in a study of CD4 T cells in relation to SARS-CoV-2 and coronaviruses. Measured with immunoSEQ multiplex PCR; TCRdb has only the in-frame clones, and not every one. This table holds some 19,000 clones, roughly three quarters found once. These receptors lack a known antigen. Sequenced input: CD4+ T cells from PBMCs, cultured in vitro. These receptors all come from a human donor in good health. The CDR3 runs from the conserved cysteine through the conserved F or W. The D gene is left open where the match is weak.

j_call	v_call	d_call	cdr3_aa
TRBJ1-1	TRBV6-6	NA	CASSYGNLNTEAFF
TRBJ2-5	TRBV10-3	TRBD2	CAIGSGASGETQYF
TRBJ1-6	TRBV5-6	NA	CASSLKGDSPLHF
TRBJ2-2	TRBV10-3	TRBD2	CAISPTSGTTGELFF
TRBJ1-2	TRBV5-5	NA	CASSLAGTARGYTF
TRBJ1-5	TRBV4-1	NA	CASSQVQGYYSNQPQHF
TRBJ2-3	TRBV2	NA	CASSESTDTQYF
TRBJ1-6	TRBV10-3	TRBD1	CAISGGQGKTPLHF
TRBJ2-2	TRBV7-3	TRBD1	CASRSDRAGTGELFF
TRBJ2-3	TRBV14	NA	CASSQDSTASTDTQYF
TRBJ1-5	TRBV2	NA	CASSRIVGASNQPQHF
TRBJ2-5	TRBV5-1	NA	CASSLDEGRQTQYF
TRBJ1-1	TRBV19	TRBD1	CASNKDRDREPQAFF
TRBJ2-2	TRBV14	NA	CASSQLGPGELFF
TRBJ1-1	TRBV5-1	NA	CASSLLESGDTEAFF
TRBJ1-1	TRBV20-1	NA	CSASKGQTEAFF
TRBJ1-5	TRBV6-5	NA	CASSYTPNQPQHF
TRBJ1-3	TRBV19	TRBD1	CASTMLQGSGNTIYF
TRBJ2-7	TRBV30	NA	CAWTPSQFFEQYF
TRBJ1-5	TRBV6-5	NA	CASIAAERYSQPQHF
TRBJ2-1	TRBV24-1	TRBD2	CATSDFGTSGRKEQFF
TRBJ1-4	TRBV18	NA	CASSPRRVLSWTNEKLFF
TRBJ2-7	TRBV27	TRBD2	CASSRSGRGIHEQYF
TRBJ2-2	TRBV10-1	TRBD2	CATRPGGEAGELFF
TRBJ2-7	TRBV10-3	TRBD1	CAIRPKQGADEQYF
TRBJ1-5	TRBV10-2	NA	CASSDAGYSNQPQHF
TRBJ1-1	TRBV2	NA	CASSTPGHLMNTEAFF
TRBJ1-1	TRBV6-5	NA	CASNSAEAFF
TRBJ2-5	TRBV15	NA	CATSLQETQYF
TRBJ2-7	TRBV21-1	NA	CASSKAGTGSHEQYF
TRBJ1-5	TRBV18	NA	CASSPDQLRSNQPQHF
TRBJ1-5	TRBV19	NA	CASRNRVEQPQHF
TRBJ1-4	TRBV30	NA	CAYERINEKLFF
TRBJ2-7	TRBV3-1/TRBV3-2	TRBD1	CASSPQDRTYEQYF
TRBJ1-1	TRBV6-1	NA	CASSEQGGTEAFF
TRBJ1-1	TRBV7-9	NA	CASSLGGSTEAFF
TRBJ2-1	TRBV9	NA	CASSGWESYNEQFF
TRBJ1-1	TRBV10-3	NA	CASLKGDWNTEAFF
TRBJ2-7	TRBV10-1	TRBD2	CASSVGTSGKGEQYF
TRBJ2-6	TRBV19	TRBD2	CASRKTSGGRSGANVLTF
TRBJ1-5	TRBV10-3	NA	CATRTGNSNQPQHF
TRBJ2-1	TRBV11-3	NA	CASSLAEANEQFF
TRBJ2-7	TRBV3-1/TRBV3-2	TRBD2	CASSQDQGGRAYEQYF
TRBJ2-1	TRBV6-6	NA	CASSLGTYNEQFF
TRBJ1-2	TRBV24-1	NA	CATSDRYGYTF
TRBJ1-2	TRBV25-1	NA	CASSESEIYGYTF
TRBJ2-1	TRBV29-1	TRBD2	CSVEQAGGNLFF
TRBJ1-3	TRBV19	NA	CASSIIQDSGNTIYF
TRBJ1-2	TRBV24-1	NA	CATRPSGLPEGYGYTF
TRBJ2-7	TRBV29-1	TRBD1	CSVWTGALYEQYF
TRBJ2-1	TRBV28	NA	CASHYPPYNEQFF
TRBJ2-1	TRBV5-4	TRBD1	CASSLATGDRAREQFF
TRBJ1-5	TRBV2	NA	CASSPTESNQPQHF